The sequence of this T cell receptor (beta chain) was determined in a study of T-cell memory formation after mild COVID-19. Study-wide results and limits: Contracting clones from day 15 to 85 showed balanced CD4/CD8; later expanders favored CD4+.

Germline CDR1 is SGHTA and CDR2 is FQGNSA. Trimming removed 5 bases at V and 3 bases at J, with 14 bases between. This CDR3 is built from 15 residues. Each CDR3 protein is one row after TCRdb ran MiXCR on the 5' RACE reads. The sample lists roughly 300,000 distinct CDR3 sequences, roughly 8.2% occurring once. About this clonotype itself: No antigen is known for it.

This chain uses TRBV7-2 with TRBJ2-1; unclear D gene. Sequencing was done on a sample of PBMCs or a T cell subset sorted from them (not recorded which). This receptor was taken from a man aged 18 to 30 who had mild COVID-19 (a few samples of this study predate the infection). Cell type and time point are not known. The CDR3 sequence: CASSPSTASYNEQFF. The CDR3 DNA reads TGTGCCAGCAGCCCCTCGACCGCCAGCTACAATGAGCAGTTCTTC.